The clone carrying this TCR beta chain was detected only once. What it binds is not known. This sample is drawn from a study of cytomegalovirus exposure and HLA in healthy donors. Use of 60 Vbeta and 13 Jbeta primers characterized the PCR. This table comes from immunoSEQ multiplex PCR, and its TCRdb copy is limited to in-frame clones, with some not included. The sample consists of about 67,000 clones, 68% of them appearing once. Whole-study findings and limits: The authors excluded some V segments, including TRBV6-2 and TRBV6-3, as indistinguishable. An Asian-associated ancestry cluster reportedly showed fewer N-insertions than the roughly 600-donor mean in a later analysis.

Healthy bone marrow donors formed the donor group. When sampled, the donors appeared nominally healthy, though they likely had unrecorded immune exposures. CDR3 size: 14 residues. With 3 bases clipped from V and 0 bases from J, the junction kept 1 base outside the gene matches. The germline V gene has CDR1 WSHSY and CDR2 SAAADI. Source material: PBMCs. The receptor was isolated from a woman in her twenties or thirties in good health and CMV-seronegative. The chain recombines TRBV10-2 with TRBJ1-2; 7 nucleotides agree with TRBD1. For the CDR3, the DNA is TGCGCCAGCAGTGACCAGGGGGCTAACTATGGCTACACCTTC. It is translated as CASSDQGANYGYTF.